The clone carrying this TCR beta chain was recorded many times. Its antigen is undetermined. The entry originates in a study of T cells in Graves' hyperthyroidism and ophthalmopathy. For the study at large: Upon initial diagnosis and before any treatment, peripheral blood was collected.

The TCR beta CDR3 regions underwent amplification using RNA transcripts as the source. The HTBI primer set drove a first-round RT-PCR of the TCR CDR3. Using its own MiXCR run on the multiplex PCR reads, TCRdb lists one record per CDR3 protein. This table holds roughly 640,000 distinct CDR3 sequences, approximately 15% found once. The study excluded patients with uncontrolled infection, other autoimmune disease, pregnancy or lactation. General study findings and limits: Before onset, ophthalmopathy was predicted by the model a median approximately 6.6 months earlier. The blood repertoire included most of the expanded thyroid clonotypes above 0.001.

Germline CDR1 and CDR2: SNHLY and FYNNEI. V lost 8 bases and J 0 bases, leaving 7 bases between the germline ends. The CDR3 spans 12 residues. The material sequenced was blood. This TCR derives from a middle-aged woman with Graves' ophthalmopathy. The rearrangement uses TRBV2 and TRBJ1-2; D is possibly TRBD1 (5 bases). The CDR3 here is CASGGTNYGYTF. The CDR3 DNA reads as TGTGCCAGCGGGGGGACTAACTATGGCTACACCTTC.